This T cell receptor beta chain comes out of a study of technical replicates of blood from a handful of donors. Profiled with immunoSEQ multiplex PCR; TCRdb holds only in-frame clones, not every one. The top ten clones hold 0.35% to 0.45% of a sample with tens of thousands of clones, 90% to 95% of them seen once. CDR1 and CDR2 from the germline V gene are MNHEY and SVGAGI. Trimming shortened V by 4 bases and J by 7 bases, and 10 bases separated the two germline ends. The CDR3 is 12 amino acids. Source material: T cells isolated from PBMCs. This clonotype originated in a human donor in good health. The rearrangement uses TRBV6-5 and TRBJ1-2, with TRBD1 as a possible D gene (5 bases). CDR3 DNA: TGTGCCAGCAGTTCCCTCGGGGGTGGCTACACCTTC. This translates into CASSSLGGGYTF.